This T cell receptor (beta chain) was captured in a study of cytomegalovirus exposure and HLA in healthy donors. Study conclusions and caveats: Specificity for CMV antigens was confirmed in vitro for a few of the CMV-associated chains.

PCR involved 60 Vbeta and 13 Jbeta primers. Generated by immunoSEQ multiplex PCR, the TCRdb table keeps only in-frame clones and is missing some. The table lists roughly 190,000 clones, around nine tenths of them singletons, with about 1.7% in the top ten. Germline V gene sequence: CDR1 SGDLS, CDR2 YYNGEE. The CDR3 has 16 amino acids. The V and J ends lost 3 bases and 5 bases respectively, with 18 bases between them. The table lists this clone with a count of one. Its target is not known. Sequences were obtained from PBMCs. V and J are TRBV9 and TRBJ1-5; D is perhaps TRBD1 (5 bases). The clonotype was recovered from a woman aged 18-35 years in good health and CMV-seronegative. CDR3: CASSGPGLGGDQPQHF. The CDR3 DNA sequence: TGTGCCAGCAGCGGACCCGGGCTTGGAGGGGATCAGCCCCAGCATTTT.